The sample holds many counts of the clone carrying this T cell receptor (beta chain). Its antigen is not identified. MiXCR, run by TCRdb on the 5' RACE reads, gives a single entry per CDR3 protein. The table includes about 340,000 distinct CDR3 sequences, around 12% detected once. The data were taken from a study of identical twins. Trimming took 3 bases from V and 5 from J, leaving 8 bases between them. The length of the CDR3 is 13 residues. Study-level findings and limits: The conclusions drew on cross-sectional statistical analysis instead of tracking the same donors.

These data are also associated with another study on yellow fever vaccine responses in identical twins.

This TCR was recovered from a woman younger than 35 in good health. Material for sequencing was CD8+ T cells sorted from blood. The chain joins TRBV12-3 or TRBV12-4 to TRBJ2-1; D remains unclear. The CDR3 nucleotides are TGTGCCAGCAGTTTTACCGCGGACAATGAGCAGTTCTTC. Translated, it gives CASSFTADNEQFF.